This T cell receptor beta chain was found in a study of vaccination and CD4 T cells after COVID-19. About the study: Samples taken post-COVID came a median around 100 days after diagnosis, ranging from 35 to 161. At a median 72 days (range 14 to 241) after dose two, post-vaccine samples were obtained.

The treatment here: roughly 10-day PBMC culture with coronavirus spike peptide pools or control peptides (ViraFEST assay). Cultures used more than 1.5 million PBMCs per well, approximately 9.2 IU/ml IL-2 and approximately 9.5 ug/ml peptides. In regard to this clonotype: The antigen remains undetermined.

Germline assignment: CDR1 SNHLY and CDR2 FYNNEI. CDR3 length equals 18 residues. J lost 6 bases, V lost 6 bases, and 15 bases had no gene match. Cultured CD4+ T cells had their DNA profiled by the Oncomine TCR Beta short-read assay. Genomic DNA was taken out of cultured CD4+ T cells by extraction. Each CDR3 protein is one row after TCRdb ran MiXCR on the PCR reads. The sample lists 14,000 to 15,000 distinct CDR3 sequences, about 28% occurring once. The sequence came from a human donor with COVID-19. The chain joins TRBV2 to TRBJ2-1, with 12 bases identical to TRBD2. The sequenced sample consisted of cultured CD4+ T cells from blood. This CDR3 is CASSQLAGGNRPVNEQFF. For the CDR3, the DNA is TGTGCCAGCAGCCAGCTAGCGGGGGGGAACCGACCTGTCAATGAGCAGTTCTTC.